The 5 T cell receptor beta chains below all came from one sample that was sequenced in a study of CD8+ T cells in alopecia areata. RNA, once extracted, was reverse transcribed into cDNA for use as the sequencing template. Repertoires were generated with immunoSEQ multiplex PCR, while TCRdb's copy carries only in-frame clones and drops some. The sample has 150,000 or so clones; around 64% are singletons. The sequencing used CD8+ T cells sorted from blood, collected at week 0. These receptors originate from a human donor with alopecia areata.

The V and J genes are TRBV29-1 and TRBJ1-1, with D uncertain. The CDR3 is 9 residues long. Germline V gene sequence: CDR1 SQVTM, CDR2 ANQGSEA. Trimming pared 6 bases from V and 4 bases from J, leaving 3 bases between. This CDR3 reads CSVSTEAFF. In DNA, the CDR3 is TGCAGCGTAAGCACTGAAGCTTTCTTT.

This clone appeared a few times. Here the CDR3 DNA reads TGTGCCAGCAGCTTCCAGGGTTGGGGGTACGAGCAGTACTTC. It codes for CASSFQGWGYEQYF. The J gene is TRBJ2-7, the V gene TRBV7-9; the D call may be TRBD1 or TRBD2 (5 bases each). Per germline, CDR1 SEHNR and CDR2 FQNEAQ (reference sequence). CDR3 size: 14 residues. V was trimmed by 3 bases and J by 4 bases, leaving 13 bases between them. Based on the CDR3 plus reference TRBV7-9 and TRBJ2-7, the full variable domain is DTGVSQNPRHKITKRGQNVTFRCDPISEHNRLYWYRQTLGQGPEFLTYFQNEAQLEKSRLLSDRFSAERPKGSFSTLEIQRTEQGDSAMYLCASSFQGWGYEQYFGPGTRLTVT.

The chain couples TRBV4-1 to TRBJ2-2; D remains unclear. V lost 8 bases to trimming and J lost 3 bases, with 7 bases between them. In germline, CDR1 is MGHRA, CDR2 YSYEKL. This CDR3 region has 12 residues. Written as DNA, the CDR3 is TGCGCCAGCGGATGGGACACCGGGGAGCTGTTTTTT. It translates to CASGWDTGELFF.

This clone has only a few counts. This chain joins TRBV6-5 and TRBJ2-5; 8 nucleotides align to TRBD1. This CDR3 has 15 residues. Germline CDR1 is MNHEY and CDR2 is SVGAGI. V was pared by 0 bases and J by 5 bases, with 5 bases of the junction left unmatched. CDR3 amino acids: CASSYSQGASETQYF. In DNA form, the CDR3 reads TGTGCCAGCAGTTACTCCCAGGGGGCTTCGGAGACCCAGTACTTC.

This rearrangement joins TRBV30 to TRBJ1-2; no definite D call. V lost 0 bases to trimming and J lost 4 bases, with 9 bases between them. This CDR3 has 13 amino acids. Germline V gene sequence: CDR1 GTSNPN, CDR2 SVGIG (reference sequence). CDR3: CAWSVGGSYGYTF. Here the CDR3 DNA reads TGTGCCTGGAGTGTAGGTGGGAGCTATGGCTACACCTTC.